Below, one TCR beta chain is given with its context. The use of a sample-barcoded 5' primer and a J-beta primer mix characterized a second PCR of about 6 to 11 cycles. TCRdb fed the 5' RACE reads into MiXCR, producing one record per CDR3 protein. The sample has 750,000 to 950,000 distinct CDR3 sequences, about 26% seen once; the top ten hold 3%. The data were obtained in a study of blood T cells in healthy people across ages. The data were also submitted as part of a second study, on T cells of mothers and their children. That source reports: In this cohort, donors were a few healthy Caucasian mothers plus their six children.

Sample: blood. This TCR was sampled from a boy aged 5 to 17 in good health.

The CDR3 spells CASSLPRLTKELSSVGQFF. The CDR3 nucleotides are TGTGCCAGCAGTTTGCCCCGCCTTACGAAGGAGCTCTCATCGGTCGGGCAGTTCTTC. The V call is TRBV12-3 or TRBV12-4, the J call TRBJ2-1; the D is unclear. There are 19 residues in the CDR3. Trimming pared 3 bases from V and 12 bases from J, leaving 33 bases between.